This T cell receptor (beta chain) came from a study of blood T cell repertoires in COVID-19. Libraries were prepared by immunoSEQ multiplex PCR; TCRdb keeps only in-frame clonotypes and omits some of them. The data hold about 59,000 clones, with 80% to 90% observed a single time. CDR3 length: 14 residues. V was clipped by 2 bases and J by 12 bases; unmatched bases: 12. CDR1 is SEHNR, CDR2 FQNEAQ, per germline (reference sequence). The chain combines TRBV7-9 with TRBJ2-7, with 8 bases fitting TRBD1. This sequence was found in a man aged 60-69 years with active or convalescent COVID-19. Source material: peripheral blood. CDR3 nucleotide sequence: TGTGCCAGCAGCTTACCGGGACAGGTCCACCTTCGGTACTTC. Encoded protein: CASSLPGQVHLRYF.